The next 32 T cell receptor beta chains were all read from a single sample in a study of shared clonotypes between healthy human individuals. Produced via immunoSEQ multiplex PCR; TCRdb's table is partial and in-frame only. The sample yields about 1 million clones, 65% to 80% seen once. Sequencing was carried out using memory CD4+ T cells sorted from blood. The subset here: CD45RA-negative fraction. These receptors were collected from a man aged 18 to 29 in good health.

The V gene is TRBV5-1, the J gene TRBJ2-7; 8 nucleotides line up with TRBD1. Germline CDR1 and CDR2: SGHRS and YFSETQ. The ends lost 6 bases at V and 1 base at J; junction bases unmatched: 6. The CDR3 sequence is 14 residues long. This CDR3 is CASTGQGMSYEQYF. The CDR3 DNA follows: TGCGCCAGCACCGGACAGGGAATGTCCTACGAGCAGTACTTC.

Notes on this clone: The same CDR3 can be traced to other DNA sequences in this sample. The rearrangement joins TRBV18 to TRBJ2-2; D possibly corresponds to TRBD1 (5 bases). Trimming took off 2 bases at V and 1 base at J, with 5 bases between the two ends. The V gene's germline CDR1 is KGHSH and CDR2 LQKENI. CDR3 length: 14 amino acids. The chain's CDR3 is CASSPRGNTGELFF. The CDR3 bases are TGTGCCAGCTCACCAAGGGGGAACACCGGGGAGCTGTTTTTT.

This sequence joins TRBV6-1 and TRBJ2-3; D unclear. Trimming cost V 6 bases and J 0 bases, with 13 bases left between them. Germline V gene sequence: CDR1 MNHNS, CDR2 SASEGT. This CDR3 spans 15 amino acids. CDR3 sequence reads: CASRRSSSSTDTQYF. The CDR3 DNA is TGTGCCAGCAGGCGGAGCAGCTCTAGCACAGATACGCAGTATTTT.

This chain joins TRBV6-1 and TRBJ2-3; 13 bases fit TRBD2. V lost 2 bases to trimming and J lost 3 bases; unmatched junction nucleotides: 2. Germline CDR1 is MNHNS and CDR2 is SASEGT. This CDR3 spans 16 amino acids. DNA for the CDR3: TGTGCCAGCAGTGAACAGGGACTAGCGGGAACAGATACGCAGTATTTT. This translates into CASSEQGLAGTDTQYF.

The J gene is TRBJ2-6, the V gene TRBV5-1; 10 nucleotides align to TRBD1. The CDR3 contains 18 residues. Germline V gene lookup returns CDR1 SGHRS and CDR2 YFSETQ. The V gene end was trimmed by 4 bases and the J gene end by 2 bases; junction bases not matched to a gene: 9. CDR3 sequence (DNA): TGCGCCAGCAGCGAGTGGGACAGGGGAGTCCCTGGGGCCAACGTCCTGACTTTC. Its translation is CASSEWDRGVPGANVLTF.

The chain carries TRBV4-2 and TRBJ2-4; D is unclear. Germline-derived CDR1 and CDR2 are LGHNA and YNFKEQ. The CDR3 spans 13 residues. Trimming shortened V by 0 bases and J by 4 bases, and 4 bases separated the two germline ends. CDR3 DNA sequence: TGTGCCAGCAGCCAAGATTGGAAAAACATTCAGTACTTC. Its protein is CASSQDWKNIQYF.

The chain combines TRBV7-8 with TRBJ2-2; the match to TRBD1 covers 7 bases. The CDR3 extends over 18 amino acids. The germline CDR1 and CDR2 sequences are SGHVS and FQNEAQ. V shed 1 base and J 0 bases; nucleotides not matched to a gene: 8. In DNA form, the CDR3 reads TGTGCCAGCAGCTTAGTAAAACCAGGGACAGCGAACACCGGGGAGCTGTTTTTT. Protein product: CASSLVKPGTANTGELFF.

The chain carries TRBV6-5 and TRBJ2-7, with D possibly matching TRBD2 (5 bases). Germline CDR1 reads MNHEY; CDR2 reads SVGAGI. Trimming shortened V by 0 bases and J by 7 bases, and 16 bases separated the two germline ends. The CDR3 covers 15 residues. The DNA for the CDR3 is TGTGCCAGCAGTTACTCGGCGTCCCCTTCGGGGGAGCAGTACTTC. It codes for CASSYSASPSGEQYF.

V usage is TRBV18 and J usage is TRBJ1-6; D uncertain. Germline lookup yields CDR1 KGHSH and CDR2 LQKENI. The CDR3 has 16 amino acids. V lost 4 bases to trimming and J lost 0 bases, with 10 bases between them. The CDR3 protein is CASSLTPSSYNSPLHF. The CDR3 DNA follows: TGTGCCAGCTCACTGACACCGAGCTCCTATAATTCACCCCTCCACTTT.

About this clone itself: Other DNA sequences in this sample translate to the same CDR3. The chain links TRBV7-9 to TRBJ1-2, with a possible D match to TRBD1 (6 bases). Trimming cost V 8 bases and J 2 bases, with 12 bases left between them. The germline gives CDR1 SEHNR, CDR2 FQNEAQ (reference sequence). The CDR3 is 13 amino acids. CDR3 nucleotides: TGTGCCAGCTCGCCGGGACAAAACTATGGCTACACCTTC. Amino acid sequence: CASSPGQNYGYTF.

The V and J genes are TRBV10-3 and TRBJ2-7; 14 bases fit TRBD2. The germline CDR1 and CDR2 sequences are ENHRY and SYGVKD. Trimming removed 2 bases from V and 7 bases from J; junction bases left unmatched: 10. CDR3 size: 17 residues. CDR3 in DNA: TGTGCCATCAGTGAGCCGGGACTAGCGGGAGACCGCTGGGAGCAGTACTTC. Translated, it gives CAISEPGLAGDRWEQYF.

The gene calls are TRBV11-2 and TRBJ1-1; 9 positions match TRBD1. This CDR3 has 15 residues. Unmatched junction bases numbered 1, after V lost 1 base and J lost 1 base. Per germline, CDR1 SGHAT and CDR2 FQNNGV. CDR3 residues: CASSLAGQGNTEAFF. The CDR3 nucleotides are TGTGCCAGCAGCTTAGCGGGACAGGGGAACACTGAAGCTTTCTTT.

The genes are TRBV5-1 and TRBJ2-7, with TRBD2 as a possible D gene (6 bases). CDR3 length: 16 residues. CDR1 is SGHRS, CDR2 YFSETQ, per germline. Trimming cost V 0 bases and J 1 base, with 14 bases left between them. The CDR3 DNA reads TGCGCCAGCAGCTTGGGCGGGACCTTGGGATCCTACGAGCAGTACTTC. Translated, it gives CASSLGGTLGSYEQYF.

The chain is built from TRBV10-3 and TRBJ1-1, with 9 bases fitting TRBD1. CDR1 is ENHRY and CDR2 is SYGVKD in the germline V gene. After removal of 8 bases from V and 2 bases from J, the junction contained 9 bases not matched to a gene. This CDR3 is 15 amino acids long. The chain's CDR3 is CAIGKTGGRNTEAFF. The CDR3 DNA reads TGTGCCATCGGAAAGACAGGGGGTCGTAACACTGAAGCTTTCTTT.

J is TRBJ1-1 and V is TRBV7-8; unclear D gene. Germline V gene data show CDR1 as SGHVS and CDR2 as FQNEAQ. The CDR3 length is 12 residues. Trimming left V 3 bases short and J 4 bases short, with 6 bases between. The chain's CDR3 is CASSFKVTEAFF. CDR3 sequence (DNA): TGTGCCAGCAGCTTTAAAGTCACTGAAGCTTTCTTT.

The rearrangement links TRBV11-2 to TRBJ2-3; tentative D call: TRBD2 (6 bases). Trimming removed 1 base from V and 1 base from J, with 9 bases in between. Germline V gene sequence: CDR1 SGHAT, CDR2 FQNNGV. This CDR3 spans 15 amino acids. The CDR3 DNA follows: TGTGCCAGCAGCTTAGCCCCGGGGGGCACAGATACGCAGTATTTT. It codes for CASSLAPGGTDTQYF.

This clone was detected once. The gene calls are TRBV10-1 and TRBJ2-5, with TRBD1 matching 8 bases. The V gene end was trimmed by 8 bases and the J gene end by 3 bases; junction bases not matched to a gene: 5. Germline CDR1 is WNHNN and CDR2 is SYGVQD (reference sequence). The CDR3 is 13 amino acids. DNA of the CDR3: TGCGCCAGCGCGGACAGGGTAGAAGAGACCCAGTACTTC. Amino acids: CASADRVEETQYF.

This clone was observed once. This chain links TRBV6-5 with TRBJ1-1, with TRBD1 as a possible D gene (5 bases). The CDR3 totals 15 residues. The germline CDR1 and CDR2 sequences are MNHEY and SVGAGI. V gave up 0 bases and J gave up 11 bases, with 19 bases separating them. The CDR3, as DNA: TGTGCCAGCAGTTACTCGATAGTCGCTCAGGGTCGGGCTTTCTTT. It codes for CASSYSIVAQGRAFF.

The chain carries TRBV4-1 and TRBJ1-3, with D possibly matching TRBD1 (5 bases). V was clipped by 1 base and J by 2 bases, with 9 bases between them. This CDR3 is 15 amino acids long. Germline V lookup: CDR1 MGHRA, CDR2 YSYEKL. CDR3: CASSQAQDTGNTIYF. The CDR3 DNA follows: TGCGCCAGCAGCCAAGCACAGGACACTGGAAACACCATATATTTT.

This clone was observed a handful of times. This chain joins TRBV5-4 and TRBJ2-2, with 12 bases that match TRBD2. With V trimmed by 4 bases and J by 2 bases, 9 bases remained unmatched. This CDR3 region has 18 residues. Germline V gene sequence: CDR1 SGHNT, CDR2 YYREEE (reference sequence). This CDR3 reads CASSPITSGGINTGELFF. The DNA of the CDR3 is TGTGCCAGCAGCCCGATAACTAGCGGGGGGATTAACACCGGGGAGCTGTTTTTT.

V usage is TRBV7-2 and J usage is TRBJ2-3; no clear D. The CDR3 has 15 residues. V lost 1 base and J lost 0, with 8 bases in between. Looked up from germline, CDR1 is SGHTA and CDR2 is FQGNSA. CDR3 region: CASSLVSGSTDTQYF. CDR3 nucleotide sequence: TGTGCCAGCAGCTTAGTTAGTGGGAGCACAGATACGCAGTATTTT. Filled out from reference TRBV7-2 and TRBJ2-3, the complete variable domain reads GAGVSQSPSNKVTEKGKDVELRCDPISGHTALYWYRQSLGQGLEFLIYFQGNSAPDKSGLPSDRFSAERTGGSVSTLTIQRTQQEDSAVYLCASSLVSGSTDTQYFGPGTRLTVL.

The V call is TRBV6-6, the J call TRBJ2-7; the D gene is possibly TRBD2 (5 bases). Germline CDR1 is MNHNY and CDR2 is SVGAGI (reference sequence). The V end lost 6 bases, the J end lost 5 bases, and 20 bases lay between the germline ends. This CDR3 comprises 15 residues. CDR3 in amino acids: CASRRGGYTGNEQYF. The CDR3 DNA is TGTGCCAGCAGACGAGGAGGATATACCGGCAACGAGCAGTACTTC.

The chain joins TRBV5-1 to TRBJ2-1, with 14 bases identical to TRBD2. Germline V gives CDR1 SGHRS, CDR2 YFSETQ. The CDR3 is 15 amino acids. V dropped 4 bases and J dropped 8; count of bases not matched to a gene: 5. Here the CDR3 reads CASSPWGLAGDEQFF. DNA of the CDR3: TGCGCCAGCAGCCCCTGGGGACTAGCGGGGGATGAGCAGTTCTTC.

This clone has a count of ten or more. Other nucleotide sequences in the sample specify the same CDR3. The chain employs TRBV11-2 and TRBJ1-1; the D is unclear. Germline loops: CDR1 SGHAT, CDR2 FQNNGV. CDR3 length equals 17 residues. V was clipped by 1 base and J by 1 base, with 16 bases between them. The chain's CDR3 is CASSLGAFVGENTEAFF. In DNA, the CDR3 is TGTGCCAGCAGCTTAGGAGCCTTTGTTGGGGAGAACACTGAAGCTTTCTTT.

This rearrangement joins TRBV20-1 to TRBJ1-2, with D perhaps matching TRBD1 (5 bases). CDR3 length: 11 amino acids. From germline, CDR1 is DFQATT and CDR2 SNEGSKA (reference sequence). The V and J ends lost 7 bases and 4 bases respectively, with 10 bases between them. This CDR3 reads CSVYRGYGYTF. The CDR3 nucleotides read TGCAGTGTTTATAGGGGCTATGGCTACACCTTC.

The V gene is TRBV10-3, the J gene TRBJ2-7, with D unclear. CDR3 length: 12 residues. Trimming took off 6 bases at V and 4 bases at J, with 10 bases between the two ends. Germline CDR1 reads ENHRY; CDR2 reads SYGVKD. This CDR3 reads CAISNDAYEQYF. In nucleotides, the CDR3 is TGTGCCATCAGCAATGACGCATACGAGCAGTACTTC.

The chain recombines TRBV18 with TRBJ2-1; D is ambiguous. This CDR3 is built from 16 residues. CDR1 and CDR2 from the germline V gene are KGHSH and LQKENI. V dropped 2 bases and J dropped 9 bases, with 20 bases sitting between them. CDR3 nucleotide sequence: TGTGCCAGCTCACCATCTCGAGTTCTAGAATCCAGTGAGCAGTTCTTC. Translated, it gives CASSPSRVLESSEQFF.

V and J are TRBV19 and TRBJ1-5, with 8 bases identical to TRBD1. The CDR3 contains 14 residues. V lost 5 bases and J lost 8; bases outside the gene matches: 8. Looked up from germline, CDR1 is LNHDA and CDR2 is SQIVND (reference sequence). DNA of the CDR3: TGTGCCAGTAGTGGACAGGGCCGATTAGAGCCCCAGCATTTT. It yields the protein CASSGQGRLEPQHF.

The chain is built from TRBV6-6 and TRBJ1-5; D is unresolved. The germline V and J ends were trimmed by 2 bases and 1 base, with 6 bases remaining between them. The CDR3 is 14 residues long. Germline values: CDR1 MNHNY, CDR2 SVGAGI (reference sequence). CDR3 residues: CASSYEGSNQPQHF. The CDR3 DNA reads as TGTGCCAGCAGTTACGAGGGAAGCAATCAGCCCCAGCATTTT.

The chain uses TRBV4-1 and TRBJ2-3; D call uncertain. With 0 bases removed from V and 11 bases from J, the gap between germline ends came to 12 bases. The germline gives CDR1 MGHRA, CDR2 YSYEKL. The CDR3 loop spans 13 amino acids. CDR3 in amino acids: CASSQETGRGQYF. Here the CDR3 DNA reads TGCGCCAGCAGCCAAGAGACGGGCCGTGGGCAGTATTTT.

This chain joins TRBV5-1 and TRBJ2-1; 7 bases are a match to TRBD1. CDR1 is SGHRS and CDR2 is YFSETQ in the germline V gene. V shed 0 bases, J shed 0 bases, and the junction held 3 bases outside the gene matches. The CDR3 contains 16 residues. CDR3 residues: CASSLAPGGSYNEQFF. In nucleotides, the CDR3 is TGCGCCAGCAGCTTGGCCCCAGGGGGCTCCTACAATGAGCAGTTCTTC. The full variable domain, in which reference TRBV5-1 and TRBJ2-1 provide the parts outside the CDR3, is KAGVTQTPRYLIKTRGQQVTLSCSPISGHRSVSWYQQTPGQGLQFLFEYFSETQRNKGNFPGRFSGRQFSNSRSEMNVSTLELGDSALYLCASSLAPGGSYNEQFFGPGTRLTVL.

The chain recombines TRBV4-1 with TRBJ2-1, with TRBD2 matching 13 bases. Germline V gives CDR1 MGHRA, CDR2 YSYEKL. The CDR3 sequence is 15 residues long. Trimming at V came to 4 bases and at J to 6 bases, leaving 3 bases not matched to a gene. The CDR3 DNA sequence: TGCGCCAGCAGCCGAGGACTAGCGGGAGTCAATGAGCAGTTCTTC. It codes for CASSRGLAGVNEQFF.